Listed below are T cell receptor beta chains from one sample, sequenced in a study of PD-L1 blockade in urothelial cancer. The repertoire was sequenced with immunoSEQ multiplex PCR; TCRdb's copy has only in-frame clones and lacks some. Of some 71,000 clones listed, 70% to 90% are singletons. The sample in question was PBMCs, obtained around atezolizumab (anti-PD-L1) treatment. The receptors stem from a man between 35 and 55 years old with urothelial cancer. The CDR3 runs from the conserved cysteine through the conserved F or W. A D gene is named only where the DNA matches it firmly. Size tells how often a clone was seen (once, few, many) or the class of an expanded clone, and some rows leave it out.

.	TRBD1	TRBV7-6	TRBJ2-2	15	CASSFQTGGTGELFF	TGTGCCAGCAGCTTCCAGACAGGGGGGACCGGGGAGCTGTTTTTT
.	TRBD2	TRBV25-1	TRBJ2-1	15	CASLAPGLKYNEQFF	TGTGCCAGCCTCGCGCCGGGACTAAAATACAATGAGCAGTTCTTC
once	.	TRBV30	TRBJ2-7	12	CAWKSLSYEQYF	TGTGCCTGGAAAAGCCTCTCCTACGAGCAGTACTTC
.	.	TRBV4-2	TRBJ2-7	15	CASSQDRESSYEQYF	TGTGCCAGCAGCCAAGATCGGGAGAGCTCCTACGAGCAGTACTTC
.	TRBD2	TRBV10-3	TRBJ2-1	14	CAIKELAGANEQFF	TGTGCCATCAAGGAACTAGCGGGAGCCAATGAGCAGTTCTTC
.	TRBD1	TRBV30	TRBJ2-2	15	CAWSGGTANTGELFF	TGTGCCTGGAGTGGAGGGACAGCAAACACCGGGGAGCTGTTTTTT
.	.	TRBV27	TRBJ2-2	12	CASWGDTGELFF	TGTGCCAGCTGGGGAGACACCGGGGAGCTGTTTTTT
.	.	TRBV28	TRBJ2-7	14	CASSPPGTPYEQYF	TGTGCCAGCAGCCCACCCGGGACTCCCTACGAGCAGTACTTC
.	.	TRBV18	TRBJ2-5	15	CASSPAASSQETQYF	TGTGCCAGCTCACCGGCAGCTAGCAGCCAAGAGACCCAGTACTTC
.	TRBD1	TRBV28	TRBJ1-2	14	CASSGDSRYYGYTF	TGTGCCAGCAGTGGGGACAGCCGATACTATGGCTACACCTTC
once	.	TRBV19	TRBJ1-3	15	CASSIAGISGNTIYF	TGTGCCAGTAGTATCGCGGGAATCTCTGGAAACACCATATATTTT
.	.	TRBV18	TRBJ1-1	16	CASSPQNPGEDTEAFF	TGTGCCAGCTCACCCCAAAACCCCGGAGAGGACACTGAAGCTTTCTTT
few	.	TRBV9	TRBJ1-4	15	CASSVGDRKAEKLFF	TGTGCCAGCAGCGTAGGCGACAGAAAGGCTGAAAAACTGTTTTTT
.	TRBD2	TRBV11-2	TRBJ2-5	15	CASSPGLAGQETQYF	TGTGCCAGCAGCCCGGGACTAGCGGGCCAAGAGACCCAGTACTTC
.	.	TRBV4-2	TRBJ1-1	13	CASTLEQGAEAFF	TGTGCCAGCACCTTGGAACAGGGCGCTGAAGCTTTCTTT
.	TRBD1	TRBV28	TRBJ2-7	14	CASSLRAGGYEQYF	TGTGCCAGCAGTTTACGGGCAGGGGGCTACGAGCAGTACTTC
.	TRBD2	TRBV7-2	TRBJ2-7	15	CASSATSGSLHEQYF	TGTGCCAGCAGCGCCACTAGCGGGAGTCTCCACGAGCAGTACTTC
once	TRBD1	TRBV6-1	TRBJ1-2	14	CASRDRGHFYGYTF	TGTGCCAGCAGAGACAGGGGGCACTTCTATGGCTACACCTTC
.	.	TRBV5-1	TRBJ2-1	15	CASSQGKGAYNEQFF	TGCGCCAGCAGCCAGGGAAAAGGGGCCTACAATGAGCAGTTCTTC
.	TRBD1	TRBV28	TRBJ2-3	14	CASSGTGSTDTQYF	TGTGCCAGCAGCGGGACAGGGTCGACAGATACGCAGTATTTT
.	TRBD2	TRBV11-2	TRBJ2-7	15	CASSLARTSGYEQYF	TGTGCCAGCAGCTTAGCTAGGACTAGCGGATACGAGCAGTACTTC
.	TRBD1	TRBV14	TRBJ1-1	16	CASSRGQGTLNTEAFF	TGTGCCAGCAGCCGAGGACAGGGGACCTTGAACACTGAAGCTTTCTTT
.	.	TRBV5-1	TRBJ2-7	13	CASSFGQSYEQYF	TGCGCCAGCAGCTTCGGACAGAGCTACGAGCAGTACTTC
.	.	TRBV9	TRBJ2-5	13	CASSRGIFETQYF	TGTGCCAGCAGCCGAGGGATTTTCGAGACCCAGTACTTC
.	.	TRBV6-1	TRBJ1-2	13	CASFGRGDYGYTF	TGTGCCAGCTTCGGCAGGGGTGACTATGGCTACACCTTC
.	.	TRBV15	TRBJ1-5	15	CATSRGRVGGQPQHF	TGTGCCACCAGCAGAGGAAGGGTAGGAGGACAGCCCCAGCATTTT
.	.	TRBV6-5	TRBJ1-1	13	CASSYLGGTEAFF	TGTGCCAGCAGTTACCTTGGAGGCACTGAAGCTTTCTTT
.	TRBD1	TRBV6-5	TRBJ2-7	14	CASSDPTGASEQYF	TGTGCCAGCAGTGACCCGACAGGGGCTAGCGAGCAGTACTTC